This TCR beta chain appears in the sequencing data of a study of response to subunit inactivated influenza vaccine. General study points: Authors suggested that a seasonal influenza vaccination recruits few new T cells each time.

The length of the CDR3 is 15 residues. The V gene lost 8 bases and the J gene lost 0 bases, with 17 bases spanning the gap. TCRdb called the RT-PCR reads again in MiXCR, with one record for every CDR3 protein. The table records about 190,000 distinct CDR3 sequences, under 15% of them present only once. This clonotype has a count of ten or more. Its antigen is unknown. The V gene is TRBV12-3 or TRBV12-4, the J gene TRBJ2-7; D possibly corresponds to TRBD1 (6 bases). The origin of this receptor is a man aged 45-65 years who received an inactivated influenza vaccine. The sequenced sample was CD8+ T cells sorted from PBMCs, obtained about 5 days after vaccination. Written as DNA, the CDR3 is TGTGCCAGCGGGGATCCCCGGGACACCTCCTACGAGCAGTACTTC. It codes for CASGDPRDTSYEQYF.